The 21 T cell receptor beta chains in this list originate from one sample, sequenced in a study of cytomegalovirus exposure and HLA in healthy donors. Researchers ran the PCR with 60 Vbeta and 13 Jbeta primers. Here immunoSEQ multiplex PCR was the method, and the copy in TCRdb shows in-frame clones only, minus some. This table has 150,000 to 200,000 clones, more than 75% appearing once. Sequencing was carried out using PBMCs. These receptors came from a girl in the first two years of life in good health and CMV-seronegative.

Turning to this clone: Germline and junction disagree at one end, which may indicate a read error. This chain joins TRBV7-9 and TRBJ1-2; weak D call: TRBD1 (6 bases). CDR3 length equals 15 residues. CDR1 and CDR2 from the germline V gene are SEHNR and FQNEAQ (reference sequence). The DNA for the CDR3 is TGTGCCAGCAGCTCTCGACAGGCCGACAACTATGGCTACACTTTC. Protein product: CASSSRQADNYGYTF.

The chain combines TRBV5-1 with TRBJ1-5, with D uncertain. V shed 5 bases and J shed 6 bases, with 6 bases lying between them. This CDR3 spans 11 amino acids. Germline-derived CDR1 and CDR2 are SGHRS and YFSETQ. CDR3 protein: CASSLVQPQHF. DNA for the CDR3: TGCGCCAGCAGTTTAGTTCAGCCCCAGCATTTT. Looking up the rest from reference TRBV5-1 and TRBJ1-5 gives the full variable domain: KAGVTQTPRYLIKTRGQQVTLSCSPISGHRSVSWYQQTPGQGLQFLFEYFSETQRNKGNFPGRFSGRQFSNSRSEMNVSTLELGDSALYLCASSLVQPQHFGDGTRLSIL.

The rearrangement joins TRBV19 to TRBJ1-5; a possible D gene is TRBD1 (6 bases). This CDR3 has 16 residues. Germline V lookup: CDR1 LNHDA, CDR2 SQIVND (reference sequence). Trimming shortened V by 7 bases and J by 2 bases, and 18 bases separated the two germline ends. The CDR3 sequence is CASTRTVEVGNQPQHF. For the CDR3, the DNA is TGTGCCAGTACCAGGACAGTTGAAGTTGGCAATCAGCCCCAGCATTTT.

V is TRBV4-1 and J is TRBJ2-7, with 9 positions matching TRBD2. With V trimmed by 4 bases and J by 2 bases, 6 bases remained unmatched. The CDR3 is made up of 15 amino acids. Looked up from germline, CDR1 is MGHRA and CDR2 is YSYEKL. The CDR3 coding sequence is TGCGCCAGCAGCCGCTTAGCGGGGGTTACCTACGAGCAGTACTTC. It codes for CASSRLAGVTYEQYF.

V usage is TRBV12-5 and J usage is TRBJ2-2, with D unclear. The V end was cut by 7 bases, the J end by 4 bases, with 10 bases between. The CDR3 length is 13 residues. Germline V CDR1 and CDR2: LGHNT, FRNRAP. CDR3 coding DNA: TGTGCTAGTGAACGCGGTGGCACCGGGGAGCTGTTTTTT. Translating it yields CASERGGTGELFF.

This clone was detected only a few times. The chain links TRBV30 to TRBJ2-4; a possible D gene is TRBD1 (6 bases). This CDR3 spans 18 amino acids. Trimming cost V 0 bases and J 1 base, with 19 bases left between them. CDR1 and CDR2 from the germline V gene are GTSNPN and SVGIG (reference sequence). The CDR3 loop is CAWSVYRVGRMAKNIQYF. The CDR3 DNA sequence: TGTGCCTGGAGTGTGTACAGGGTTGGAAGGATGGCCAAAAACATTCAGTACTTC.

The chain is built from TRBV5-6 and TRBJ2-7; 10 nucleotides agree with TRBD2. This CDR3 comprises 16 residues. Germline lookup yields CDR1 SGHDT and CDR2 YYEEEE. With 4 bases clipped from V and 3 bases from J, the junction kept 10 bases outside the gene matches. CDR3 DNA: TGTGCCAGCAGCCATCAGATAGCGGGAGGATACTACGAGCAGTACTTC. Translated, it gives CASSHQIAGGYYEQYF.

The chain couples TRBV29-1 to TRBJ2-3; D ambiguous. This CDR3 is 12 amino acids long. CDR1 SQVTM and CDR2 ANQGSEA come from the germline V gene. The V gene lost 4 bases and the J gene lost 5 bases, with 10 bases spanning the gap. This CDR3 is CSVAVRLDTQYF. The CDR3, as DNA: TGCAGCGTTGCCGTACGACTAGATACGCAGTATTTT.

The V gene is TRBV27, the J gene TRBJ2-7; a weak D match, TRBD1 (5 bases). This CDR3 has 15 amino acids. Trimming pared 8 bases from V and 0 bases from J, leaving 17 bases between. Germline assignment: CDR1 MNHEY and CDR2 SMNVEV (reference sequence). DNA for the CDR3: TGTGCCAGCGCCCTTACAGGCTTCAGCTCCTACGAGCAGTACTTC. Translating gives CASALTGFSSYEQYF.

The chain links TRBV6-1 to TRBJ2-1; 8 positions match TRBD2. Per germline, CDR1 MNHNS and CDR2 SASEGT. The CDR3 loop spans 15 amino acids. V gave up 1 base and J gave up 9 bases; unmatched junction bases: 8. In DNA, the CDR3 is TGTGCCAGCAGTGAAGACCTCGGACTAGCACGTGAGCAGTTCTTC. This translates into CASSEDLGLAREQFF.

The chain carries TRBV27 and TRBJ1-1, with unresolved D. V dropped 3 bases and J dropped 1 base, with 9 bases sitting between them. The CDR3 spans 14 residues. In germline, CDR1 is MNHEY, CDR2 SMNVEV (reference sequence). The CDR3 is CASSFLEGNTEAFF. The CDR3 DNA reads as TGTGCCAGCAGTTTTTTGGAGGGGAACACTGAAGCTTTCTTT.

V is TRBV5-1 and J is TRBJ2-7; 8 positions match TRBD1. The CDR3 has 14 residues. Germline V lookup: CDR1 SGHRS, CDR2 YFSETQ. Unmatched junction bases numbered 4, after V lost 4 bases and J lost 1 base. In nucleotides, the CDR3 is TGCGCCAGCAGCCAGGGACAGGCTTCCTACGAGCAGTACTTC. It encodes CASSQGQASYEQYF.

This chain uses TRBV11-2 with TRBJ1-6, with D possibly TRBD1 on 5 matching bases. The length of the CDR3 is 17 residues. Germline CDR1 reads SGHAT; CDR2 reads FQNNGV. The V and J ends lost 1 base and 6 bases respectively, with 16 bases between them. The CDR3 nucleotides are TGTGCCAGCAGCTTAGCAAATGCGGGGGGAGGTAATTCACCCCTCCACTTT. This sequence encodes CASSLANAGGGNSPLHF.

CDR3 protein: CASSRGIWGGNTIYF. CDR3 sequence (DNA): TGTGCCAGCAGTCGAGGGATTTGGGGAGGAAACACCATATATTTT. This rearrangement joins TRBV2 to TRBJ1-3; D call uncertain. The CDR3 consists of 15 residues. Trimming removed 5 bases from V and 4 bases from J, with 15 bases in between. CDR1 and CDR2 from the germline V gene are SNHLY and FYNNEI.

The chain recombines TRBV4-1 with TRBJ2-3, with 8 bases aligning to TRBD2. Germline CDR1 MGHRA, CDR2 YSYEKL. The junction had 8 bases not matched to a gene; V was cut back by 0 bases and J by 3 bases. CDR3 length: 17 residues. CDR3 residues: CASSQERAGGGTDTQYF. In DNA form, the CDR3 reads TGCGCCAGCAGCCAAGAGAGGGCGGGAGGTGGGACAGATACGCAGTATTTT.

This chain uses TRBV6-5 with TRBJ1-6; TRBD1 might be the D (5 bases). CDR1 and CDR2 (germline): MNHEY, SVGAGI. The length of the CDR3 is 13 residues. The germline V and J ends were trimmed by 9 bases and 8 bases, with 14 bases remaining between them. Here the CDR3 DNA reads TGTGCCAGTAAGGCAGGGAAGGATTCACCCCTCCACTTT. It encodes CASKAGKDSPLHF.

This CDR3 is CASSRDRVAAYEQYF. The CDR3 DNA sequence: TGTGCCAGCTCCCGGGACAGGGTAGCTGCCTACGAGCAGTACTTC. The chain carries TRBV18 and TRBJ2-7; TRBD1 agrees at 9 bases. The CDR3 is 15 amino acids. The junction had 8 bases not matched to a gene; V was cut back by 6 bases and J by 2 bases. The V gene's germline CDR1 is KGHSH and CDR2 LQKENI.

The rearrangement joins TRBV10-3 to TRBJ2-4; 7 nucleotides line up with TRBD2. V shed 6 bases and J 3 bases; nucleotides not matched to a gene: 11. This CDR3 has 16 amino acids. CDR1 and CDR2 (germline): ENHRY, SYGVKD. CDR3 sequence (DNA): TGTGCCATCAGCGCCGATCCCGGGACTATCAAAAACATTCAGTACTTC. Residues: CAISADPGTIKNIQYF.

The chain is built from TRBV6-1 and TRBJ2-5, with TRBD2 identical over 8 bases. Unmatched junction bases numbered 9, after V lost 1 base and J lost 5 bases. The length of the CDR3 is 16 residues. Germline-derived CDR1 and CDR2 are MNHNS and SASEGT. CDR3 DNA: TGTGCCAGCAGTGAAGGCAAGACGGGGGGGAGGGAGACCCAGTACTTC. This sequence encodes CASSEGKTGGRETQYF.

The gene calls are TRBV4-1 and TRBJ2-2; 9 nucleotides line up with TRBD2. The CDR3 has 16 residues. Trimming took 6 bases from V and 1 from J; bases not matched to a gene: 6. Germline loops: CDR1 MGHRA, CDR2 YSYEKL. This chain's CDR3 is CASRSPTSGNTGELFF. The CDR3 DNA sequence: TGCGCCAGCAGATCTCCGACTAGCGGGAACACCGGGGAGCTGTTTTTT.

The chain is built from TRBV19 and TRBJ1-4; 7 bases map to TRBD1. The ends lost 4 bases at V and 4 bases at J; junction bases unmatched: 3. The germline V gene encodes CDR1 LNHDA and CDR2 SQIVND (reference sequence). CDR3 size: 14 residues. The CDR3 DNA is TGTGCCAGTAGTACGGGGGACAGTAATGAAAAACTGTTTTTT. Translating it yields CASSTGDSNEKLFF.